This T cell receptor (beta chain) was observed in a study of control samples from healthy donors and cancer patients. Repertoires were generated with immunoSEQ multiplex PCR, while TCRdb's copy carries only in-frame clones and drops some. The repertoire consists of 110,000 to 150,000 clones, with approximately 91% occurring once and the leading ten covering 4.9%. The sequenced sample was blood. This sequence was found in a man aged 25 to 40 in good health.

The CDR3 region is CATSSGANVLTF. CDR3 nucleotide sequence: TGTGCCACCAGCTCTGGGGCCAACGTCCTGACTTTC. The chain is built from TRBV24-1 and TRBJ2-6; no clear D gene. The germline V gene encodes CDR1 KGHDR and CDR2 SFDVKD. The ends were cut back, 7 bases at V and 0 bases at J, with 0 bases in the middle. The CDR3 covers 12 residues.